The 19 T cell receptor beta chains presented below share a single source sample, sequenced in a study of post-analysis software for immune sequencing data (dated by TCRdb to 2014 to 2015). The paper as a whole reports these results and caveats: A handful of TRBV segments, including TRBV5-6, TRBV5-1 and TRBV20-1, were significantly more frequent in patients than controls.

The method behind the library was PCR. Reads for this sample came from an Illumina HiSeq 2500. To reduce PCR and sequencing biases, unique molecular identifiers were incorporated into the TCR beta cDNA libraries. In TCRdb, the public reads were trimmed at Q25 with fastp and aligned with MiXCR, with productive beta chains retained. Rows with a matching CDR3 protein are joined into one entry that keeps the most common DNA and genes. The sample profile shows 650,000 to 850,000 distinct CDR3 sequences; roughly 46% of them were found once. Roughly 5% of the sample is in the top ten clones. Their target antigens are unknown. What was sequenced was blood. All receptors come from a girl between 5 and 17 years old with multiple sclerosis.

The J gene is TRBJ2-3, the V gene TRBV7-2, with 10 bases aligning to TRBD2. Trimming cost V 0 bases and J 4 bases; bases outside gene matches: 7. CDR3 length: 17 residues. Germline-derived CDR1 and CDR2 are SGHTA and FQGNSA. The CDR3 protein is CASSLAASGSFADTQYF. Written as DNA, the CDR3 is TGTGCCAGCAGCTTAGCGGCTAGCGGGAGTTTTGCAGATACGCAGTATTTT.

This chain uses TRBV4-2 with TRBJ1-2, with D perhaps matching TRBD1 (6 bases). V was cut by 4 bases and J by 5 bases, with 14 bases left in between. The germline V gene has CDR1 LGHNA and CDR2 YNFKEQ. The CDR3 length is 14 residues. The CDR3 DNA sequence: TGTGCCAGCAGCCCCGACAGGACCTCTTATGGCTACACCTTC. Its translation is CASSPDRTSYGYTF.

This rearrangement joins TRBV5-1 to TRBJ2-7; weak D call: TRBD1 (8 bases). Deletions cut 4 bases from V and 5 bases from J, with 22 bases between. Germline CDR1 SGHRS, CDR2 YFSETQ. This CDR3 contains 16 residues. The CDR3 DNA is TGCGCCAGCAGCCTCGAAGGACAGGGAGGGTCCAACGAGCAGTACTTC. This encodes CASSLEGQGGSNEQYF.

This chain's CDR3 is CSAGRRDRGYEQYF. Here the CDR3 DNA reads TGCAGTGCTGGTAGGCGGGACAGGGGCTACGAGCAGTACTTC. The chain has TRBV20-1 and TRBJ2-4, with 10 positions matching TRBD1. Judging by the DNA end, TRBJ2-7 fits better; the J call may be wrong. CDR1 and CDR2 (germline): DFQATT, SNEGSKA (reference sequence). The CDR3 sequence is 14 residues long.

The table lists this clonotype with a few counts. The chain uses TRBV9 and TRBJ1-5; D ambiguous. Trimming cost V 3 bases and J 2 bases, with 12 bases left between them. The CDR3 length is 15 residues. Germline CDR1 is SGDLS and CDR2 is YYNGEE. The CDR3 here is CASSAKGWGNQPQHF. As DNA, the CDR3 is TGTGCCAGCAGCGCAAAGGGTTGGGGCAATCAGCCCCAGCATTTT.

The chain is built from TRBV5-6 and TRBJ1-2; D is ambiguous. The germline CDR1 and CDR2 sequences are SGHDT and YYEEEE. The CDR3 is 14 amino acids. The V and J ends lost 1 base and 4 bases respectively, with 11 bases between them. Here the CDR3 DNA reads TGTGCCAGCAGCTTGAAGGGCAGTAGCTATGGCTACACCTTC. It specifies CASSLKGSSYGYTF.

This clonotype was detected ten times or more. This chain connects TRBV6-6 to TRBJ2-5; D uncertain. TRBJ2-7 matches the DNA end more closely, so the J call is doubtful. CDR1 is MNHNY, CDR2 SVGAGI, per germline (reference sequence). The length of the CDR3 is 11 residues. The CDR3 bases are TGTGCCAGCAGTAATAGACGCGAGCAGTACTTC. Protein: CASSNRREQYF.

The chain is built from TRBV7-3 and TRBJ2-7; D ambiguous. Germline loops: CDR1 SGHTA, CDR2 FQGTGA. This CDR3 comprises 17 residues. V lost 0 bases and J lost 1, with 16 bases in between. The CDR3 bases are TGTGCCAGCAGCTTAACAGAGGTCGGCAGTGGATCCTACGAGCAGTACTTC. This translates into CASSLTEVGSGSYEQYF.

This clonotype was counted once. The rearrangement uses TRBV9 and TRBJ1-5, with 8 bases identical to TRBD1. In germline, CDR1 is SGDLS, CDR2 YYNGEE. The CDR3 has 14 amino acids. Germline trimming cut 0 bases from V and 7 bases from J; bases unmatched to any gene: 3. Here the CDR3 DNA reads TGTGCCAGCAGCGTAGGAACAGGGGGACAGCCCCAGCATTTT. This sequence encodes CASSVGTGGQPQHF. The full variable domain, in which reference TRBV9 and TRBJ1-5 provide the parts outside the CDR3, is DSGVTQTPKHLITATGQRVTLRCSPRSGDLSVYWYQQSLDQGLQFLIQYYNGEERAKGNILERFSAQQFPDLHSELNLSSLELGDSALYFCASSVGTGGQPQHFGDGTRLSIL.

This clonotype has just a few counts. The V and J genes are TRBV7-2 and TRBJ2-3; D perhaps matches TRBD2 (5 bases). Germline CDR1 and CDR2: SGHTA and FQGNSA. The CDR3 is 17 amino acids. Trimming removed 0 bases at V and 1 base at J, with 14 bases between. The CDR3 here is CASSLAGSGRGTDTQYF. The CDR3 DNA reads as TGTGCCAGCAGCTTAGCGGGGAGTGGACGGGGCACAGATACGCAGTATTTT.

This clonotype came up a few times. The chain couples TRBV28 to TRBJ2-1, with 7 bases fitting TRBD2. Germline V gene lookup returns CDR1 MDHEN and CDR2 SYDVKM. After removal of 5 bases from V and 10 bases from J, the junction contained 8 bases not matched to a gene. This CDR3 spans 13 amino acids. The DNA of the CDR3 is TGTGCCAGCAGTCCCGTAGGGAGGGAGGAGCAGTTCTTC. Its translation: CASSPVGREEQFF.

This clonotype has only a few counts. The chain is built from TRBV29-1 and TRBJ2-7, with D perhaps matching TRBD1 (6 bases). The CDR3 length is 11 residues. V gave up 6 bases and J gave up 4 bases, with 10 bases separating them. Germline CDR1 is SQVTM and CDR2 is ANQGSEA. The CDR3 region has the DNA TGCAGCGTAGGAACAGGGTACGAGCAGTACTTC. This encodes CSVGTGYEQYF.

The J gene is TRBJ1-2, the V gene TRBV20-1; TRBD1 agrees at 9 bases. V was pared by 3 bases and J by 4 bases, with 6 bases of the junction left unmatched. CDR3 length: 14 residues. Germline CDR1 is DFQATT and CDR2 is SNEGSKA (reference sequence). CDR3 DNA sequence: TGCAGTGCTAGGACCGGGACAGGGACCTATGGCTACACCTTC. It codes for CSARTGTGTYGYTF.

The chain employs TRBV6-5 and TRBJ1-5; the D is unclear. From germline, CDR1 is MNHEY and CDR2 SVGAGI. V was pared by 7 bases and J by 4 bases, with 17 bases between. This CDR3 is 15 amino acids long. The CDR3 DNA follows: TGTGCCAGCAAAGTGGACCCGGGGAGTAATCAGCCCCAGCATTTT. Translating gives CASKVDPGSNQPQHF.

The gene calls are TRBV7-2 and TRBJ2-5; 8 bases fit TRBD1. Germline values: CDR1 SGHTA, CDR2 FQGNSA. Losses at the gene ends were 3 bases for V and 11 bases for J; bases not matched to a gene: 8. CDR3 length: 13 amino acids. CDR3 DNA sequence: TGTGCCAGCAGCTTCGGACAGGGACGGGGGCAGTACTTC. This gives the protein CASSFGQGRGQYF.

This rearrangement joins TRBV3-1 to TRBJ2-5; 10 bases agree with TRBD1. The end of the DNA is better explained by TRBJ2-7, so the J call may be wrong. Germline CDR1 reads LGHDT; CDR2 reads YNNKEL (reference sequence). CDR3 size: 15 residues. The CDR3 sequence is CASSHWDRGGYEQYF. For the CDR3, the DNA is TGTGCCAGCAGCCATTGGGACAGGGGAGGTTACGAGCAGTACTTC.

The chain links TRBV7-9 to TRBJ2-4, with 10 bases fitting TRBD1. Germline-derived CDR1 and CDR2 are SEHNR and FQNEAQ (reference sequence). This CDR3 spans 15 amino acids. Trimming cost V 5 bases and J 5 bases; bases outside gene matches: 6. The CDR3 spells CASSKRGTGENIQYF. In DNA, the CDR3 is TGTGCCAGCAGCAAACGAGGGACAGGGGAAAACATTCAGTACTTC.

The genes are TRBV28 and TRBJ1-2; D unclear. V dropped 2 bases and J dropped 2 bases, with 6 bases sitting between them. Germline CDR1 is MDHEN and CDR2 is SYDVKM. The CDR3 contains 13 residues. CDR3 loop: CASSLRKNYGYTF. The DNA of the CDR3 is TGTGCCAGCAGTTTAAGGAAAAACTATGGCTACACCTTC.

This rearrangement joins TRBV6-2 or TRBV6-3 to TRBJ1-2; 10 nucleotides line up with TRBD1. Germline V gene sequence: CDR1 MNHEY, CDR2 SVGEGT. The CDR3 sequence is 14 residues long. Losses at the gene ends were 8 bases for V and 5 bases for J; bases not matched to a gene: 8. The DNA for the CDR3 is TGTGCCAGCCGCACCGGGACAGGGGCGTATGGCTACACCTTC. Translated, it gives CASRTGTGAYGYTF.